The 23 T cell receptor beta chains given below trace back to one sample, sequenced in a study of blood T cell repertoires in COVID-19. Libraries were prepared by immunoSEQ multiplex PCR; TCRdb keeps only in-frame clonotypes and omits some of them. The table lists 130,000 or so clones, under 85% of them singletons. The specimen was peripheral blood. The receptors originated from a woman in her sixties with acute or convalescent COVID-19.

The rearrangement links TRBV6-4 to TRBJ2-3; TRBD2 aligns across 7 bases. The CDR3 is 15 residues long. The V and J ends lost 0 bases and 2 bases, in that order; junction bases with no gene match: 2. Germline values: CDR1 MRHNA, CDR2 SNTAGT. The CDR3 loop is CASSDSGGNTDTQYF. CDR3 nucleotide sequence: TGTGCCAGCAGTGACTCGGGAGGGAACACAGATACGCAGTATTTT.

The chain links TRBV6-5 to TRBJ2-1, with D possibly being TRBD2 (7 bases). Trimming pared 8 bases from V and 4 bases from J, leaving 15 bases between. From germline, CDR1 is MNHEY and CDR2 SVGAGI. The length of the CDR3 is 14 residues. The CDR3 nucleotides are TGTGCCAGCTCCTGGCGGGGGCCTTACAATGAGCAGTTCTTC. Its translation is CASSWRGPYNEQFF.

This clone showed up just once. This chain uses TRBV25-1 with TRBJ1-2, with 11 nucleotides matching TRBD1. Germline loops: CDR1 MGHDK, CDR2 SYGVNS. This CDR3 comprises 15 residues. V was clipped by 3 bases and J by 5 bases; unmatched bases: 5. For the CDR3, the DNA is TGTGCCAGCAGTGATTCCGGGACAGGGGGTTATGGCTACACCTTC. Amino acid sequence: CASSDSGTGGYGYTF.

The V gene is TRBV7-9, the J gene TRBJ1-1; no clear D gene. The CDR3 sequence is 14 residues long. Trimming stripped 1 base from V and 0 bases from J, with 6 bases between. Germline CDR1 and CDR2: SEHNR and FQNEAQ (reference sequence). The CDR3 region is CASSLGGLNTEAFF. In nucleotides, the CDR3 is TGTGCCAGCAGCTTAGGCGGCTTGAACACTGAAGCTTTCTTT.

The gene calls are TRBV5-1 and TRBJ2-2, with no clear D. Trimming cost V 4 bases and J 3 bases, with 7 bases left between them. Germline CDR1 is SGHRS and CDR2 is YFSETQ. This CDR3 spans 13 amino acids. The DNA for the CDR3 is TGCGCCAGCAGCGTCTCGGACACCGGGGAGCTGTTTTTT. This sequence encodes CASSVSDTGELFF.

CDR3 sequence (DNA): TGTGCCAGCAGCCAAGTTGAGGGTAGAACTGAAGCTTTCTTT. Translated: CASSQVEGRTEAFF. The chain has TRBV3-1 (or the pseudogene TRBV3-2) and TRBJ1-1, with no clear D. This CDR3 is 14 amino acids long. V lost 1 base, J lost 5 bases, and 11 bases lay in between. The germline V gene encodes CDR1 LGHDT and CDR2 YNNKEL (reference sequence).

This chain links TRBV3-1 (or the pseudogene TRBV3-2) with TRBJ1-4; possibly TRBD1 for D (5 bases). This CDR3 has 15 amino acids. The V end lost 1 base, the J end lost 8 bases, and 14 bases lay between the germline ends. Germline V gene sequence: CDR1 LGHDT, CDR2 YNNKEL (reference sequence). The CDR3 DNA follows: TGTGCCAGCAGCCAAGTTGGGACTAGTAAAGAAAAACTGTTTTTT. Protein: CASSQVGTSKEKLFF.

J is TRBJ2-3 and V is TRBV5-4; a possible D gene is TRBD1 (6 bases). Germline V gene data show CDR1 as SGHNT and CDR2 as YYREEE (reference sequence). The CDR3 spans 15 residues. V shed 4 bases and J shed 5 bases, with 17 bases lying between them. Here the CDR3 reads CASSHRDIHRDTQYF. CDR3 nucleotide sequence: TGTGCCAGCAGCCACCGGGACATCCATCGAGATACGCAGTATTTT.

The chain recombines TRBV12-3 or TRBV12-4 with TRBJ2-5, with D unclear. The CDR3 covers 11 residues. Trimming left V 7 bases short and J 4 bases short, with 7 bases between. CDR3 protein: CASKSAETQYF. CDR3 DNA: TGTGCCAGCAAGAGCGCAGAGACCCAGTACTTC.

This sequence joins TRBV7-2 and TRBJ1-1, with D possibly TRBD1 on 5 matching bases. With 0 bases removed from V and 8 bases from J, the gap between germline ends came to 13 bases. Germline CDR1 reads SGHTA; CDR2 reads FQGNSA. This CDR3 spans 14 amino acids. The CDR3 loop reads CASSLAGRAPEAFF. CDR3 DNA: TGTGCCAGCAGCTTAGCTGGCAGGGCCCCCGAAGCTTTCTTT.

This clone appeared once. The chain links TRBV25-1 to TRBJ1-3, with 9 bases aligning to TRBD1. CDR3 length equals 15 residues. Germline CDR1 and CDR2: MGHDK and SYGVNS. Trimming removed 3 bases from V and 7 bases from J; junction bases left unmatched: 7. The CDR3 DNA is TGTGCCAGCAGTGACCCCGGGACAGGGCGGAACACCATATATTTT. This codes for CASSDPGTGRNTIYF.

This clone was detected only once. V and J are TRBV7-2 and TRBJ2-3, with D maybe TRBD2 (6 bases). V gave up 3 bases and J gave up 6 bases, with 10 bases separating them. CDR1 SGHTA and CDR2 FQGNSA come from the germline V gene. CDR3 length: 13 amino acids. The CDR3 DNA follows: TGTGCCAGCAGCTTGTGGCGGGGCGATACGCAGTATTTT. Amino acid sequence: CASSLWRGDTQYF.

The CDR3 DNA reads TGTGCCAGCTCACCCTCGGAGGGAATCTCTGGAAACACCATATATTTT. It specifies CASSPSEGISGNTIYF. The V call is TRBV18, the J call TRBJ1-3; D gene unclear. The CDR3 length is 16 residues. CDR1 and CDR2 (germline): KGHSH, LQKENI. Trimming removed 3 bases from V and 0 bases from J, with 12 bases in between.

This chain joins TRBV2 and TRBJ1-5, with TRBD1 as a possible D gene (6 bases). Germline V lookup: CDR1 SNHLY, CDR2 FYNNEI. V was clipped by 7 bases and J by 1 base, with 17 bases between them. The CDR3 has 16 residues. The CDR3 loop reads CASTDPRDTSNQPQHF. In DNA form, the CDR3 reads TGTGCCAGCACCGACCCCCGGGACACCAGCAATCAGCCCCAGCATTTT.

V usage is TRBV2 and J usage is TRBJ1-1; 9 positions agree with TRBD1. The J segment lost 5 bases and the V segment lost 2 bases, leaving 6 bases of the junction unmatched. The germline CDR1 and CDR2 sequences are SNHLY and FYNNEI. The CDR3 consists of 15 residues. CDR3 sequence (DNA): TGTGCCAGCAGTGAAAGGGGACAGGGAGGGACTGAAGCTTTCTTT. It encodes CASSERGQGGTEAFF.

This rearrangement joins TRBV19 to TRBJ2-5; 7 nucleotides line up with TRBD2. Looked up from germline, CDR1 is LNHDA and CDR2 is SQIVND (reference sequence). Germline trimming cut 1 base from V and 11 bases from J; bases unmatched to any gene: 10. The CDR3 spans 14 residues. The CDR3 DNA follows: TGTGCCAGTAGTATAGGGGGCGGCGCGGGAGTTCAGTACTTC. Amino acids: CASSIGGGAGVQYF.

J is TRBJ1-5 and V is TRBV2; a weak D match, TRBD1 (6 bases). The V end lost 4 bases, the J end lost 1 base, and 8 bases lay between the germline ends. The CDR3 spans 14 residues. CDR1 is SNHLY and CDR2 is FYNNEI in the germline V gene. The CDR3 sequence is CASSVGQSNQPQHF. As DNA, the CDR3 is TGTGCCAGCAGTGTAGGACAGAGCAATCAGCCCCAGCATTTT.

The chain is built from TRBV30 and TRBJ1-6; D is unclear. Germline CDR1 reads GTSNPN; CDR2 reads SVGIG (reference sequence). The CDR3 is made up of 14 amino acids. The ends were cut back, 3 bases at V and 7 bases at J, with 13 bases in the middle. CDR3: CAWSATVNNSPLHF. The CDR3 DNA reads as TGTGCCTGGAGCGCTACAGTAAACAATTCACCCCTCCACTTT.

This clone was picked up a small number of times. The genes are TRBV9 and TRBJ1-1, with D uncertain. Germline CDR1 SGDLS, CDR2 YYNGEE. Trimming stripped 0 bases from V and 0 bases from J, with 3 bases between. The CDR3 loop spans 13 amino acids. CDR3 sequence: CASSVVVNTEAFF. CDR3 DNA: TGTGCCAGCAGCGTAGTCGTGAACACTGAAGCTTTCTTT.

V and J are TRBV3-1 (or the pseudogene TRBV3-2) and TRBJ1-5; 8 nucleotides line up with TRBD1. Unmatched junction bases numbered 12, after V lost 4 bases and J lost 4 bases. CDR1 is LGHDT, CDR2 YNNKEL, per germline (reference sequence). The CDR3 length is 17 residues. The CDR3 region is CASSPTVSGQVNQPQHF. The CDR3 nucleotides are TGTGCCAGCAGCCCTACCGTATCGGGACAGGTGAATCAGCCCCAGCATTTT.

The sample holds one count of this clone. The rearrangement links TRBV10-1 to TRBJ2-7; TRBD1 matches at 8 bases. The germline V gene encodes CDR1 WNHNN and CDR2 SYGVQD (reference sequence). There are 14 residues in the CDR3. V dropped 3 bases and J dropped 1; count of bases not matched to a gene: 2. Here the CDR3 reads CASSDGQGSYEQYF. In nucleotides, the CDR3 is TGCGCCAGCAGTGATGGACAGGGTTCCTACGAGCAGTACTTC.

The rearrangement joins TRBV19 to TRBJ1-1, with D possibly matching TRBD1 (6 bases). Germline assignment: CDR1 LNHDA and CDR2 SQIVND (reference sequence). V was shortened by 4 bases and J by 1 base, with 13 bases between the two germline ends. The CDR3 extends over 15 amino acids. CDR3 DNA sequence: TGTGCCAGTAGTAGGATAGGACAGCAGAACACTGAAGCTTTCTTT. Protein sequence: CASSRIGQQNTEAFF.

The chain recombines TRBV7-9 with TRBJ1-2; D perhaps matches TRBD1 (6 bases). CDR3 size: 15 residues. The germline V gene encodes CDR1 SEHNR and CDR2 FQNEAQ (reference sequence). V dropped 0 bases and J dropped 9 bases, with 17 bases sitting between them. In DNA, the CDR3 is TGTGCCAGCAGCTTAGCGCGACAGGTCCGTGGGAGCTACACCTTC. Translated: CASSLARQVRGSYTF.